Here is one T cell receptor beta chain with its context. The target antigen is unknown. The data derive from a study of response to subunit inactivated influenza vaccine. The CDR3 contains 14 residues. V lost 1 base and J lost 7; bases outside the gene matches: 7. CDR1 and CDR2 from the germline V gene are LGHNA and YNFKEQ. In TCRdb, the RT-PCR reads were re-called with MiXCR into one record per CDR3 protein. The sample has about 310,000 distinct CDR3 sequences, around 20% seen once. Study-level results: Each seasonal influenza vaccination recruits few new T cells, the authors suggested.

The sequences come from PBMCs from blood, collected less than 22 months after vaccination. The receptor was derived from a man aged 50-75 years who received an inactivated influenza vaccine. The genes are TRBV4-2 and TRBJ2-7; 7 bases match TRBD1. CDR3 DNA sequence: TGTGCCAGCAGCCAAGGGACAGGATTTTGGGAGCAGTACTTC. Its translation is CASSQGTGFWEQYF.